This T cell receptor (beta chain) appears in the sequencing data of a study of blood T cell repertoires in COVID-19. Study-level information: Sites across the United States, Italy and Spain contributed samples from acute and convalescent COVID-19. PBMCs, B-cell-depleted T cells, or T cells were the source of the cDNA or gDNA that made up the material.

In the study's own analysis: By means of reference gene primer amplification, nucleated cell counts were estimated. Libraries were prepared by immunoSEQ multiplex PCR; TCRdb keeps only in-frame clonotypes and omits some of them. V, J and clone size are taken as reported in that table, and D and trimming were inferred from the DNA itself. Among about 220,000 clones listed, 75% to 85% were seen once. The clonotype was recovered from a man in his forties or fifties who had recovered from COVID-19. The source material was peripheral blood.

In nucleotides, the CDR3 is TGTGCCAGCAGGCATCGGAGAGCCGGGGAGCTGTTTTTT. Translating it yields CASRHRRAGELFF. The rearrangement uses TRBV28 and TRBJ2-2; D remains unclear. Germline V gene data show CDR1 as MDHEN and CDR2 as SYDVKM. There are 13 residues in the CDR3. Trimming shortened V by 6 bases and J by 6 bases, and 11 bases separated the two germline ends.